Each of the 15 T cell receptor beta chains below was sequenced from the same sample in a study of T cells in Graves' hyperthyroidism and ophthalmopathy. What was amplified from RNA transcripts were TCR beta CDR3 regions. Using the HTBI primer set, a first-round RT-PCR was run on the TCR CDR3. TCRdb analysed the multiplex PCR reads with MiXCR anew, one entry per CDR3 protein. The data contain some 370,000 distinct CDR3 sequences, roughly 13% of them singletons. Material: blood. The origin of the receptors is a man aged 45-60 years with Graves' ophthalmopathy.

This clonotype was seen at least ten times. The gene calls are TRBV30 and TRBJ2-1, with D tentatively TRBD2 (6 bases). CDR1 and CDR2 (germline): GTSNPN, SVGIG (reference sequence). This CDR3 region has 14 residues. Trimming cost V 8 bases and J 3 bases, with 17 bases left between them. CDR3 sequence (DNA): TGTGCCGGACACGGGAGTGCGGTCTACAATGAGCAGTTCTTC. Protein product: CAGHGSAVYNEQFF.

This chain links TRBV5-1 with TRBJ2-1; D call uncertain. The CDR3 spans 13 residues. With 2 bases removed from V and 5 bases from J, the gap between germline ends came to 8 bases. Germline V gene lookup returns CDR1 SGHRS and CDR2 YFSETQ. CDR3 sequence reads: CASSFRHNNEQFF. The CDR3 DNA reads TGCGCCAGCAGCTTCCGCCACAACAATGAGCAGTTCTTC. Based on the CDR3 plus reference TRBV5-1 and TRBJ2-1, the full variable domain is KAGVTQTPRYLIKTRGQQVTLSCSPISGHRSVSWYQQTPGQGLQFLFEYFSETQRNKGNFPGRFSGRQFSNSRSEMNVSTLELGDSALYLCASSFRHNNEQFFGPGTRLTVL.

This chain connects TRBV7-2 to TRBJ2-2, with 12 bases identical to TRBD2. Trimming removed 5 bases from V and 5 bases from J; junction bases left unmatched: 3. This CDR3 region has 15 residues. Per the germline V gene, CDR1 is SGHTA and CDR2 is FQGNSA. The CDR3 sequence is CASSATSGRTGELFF. CDR3 bases: TGTGCCAGCAGCGCGACTAGCGGGAGAACCGGGGAGCTGTTTTTT.

The J gene is TRBJ2-1, the V gene TRBV2; TRBD2 matches 8 bases. The CDR3 runs to 18 residues. V lost 7 bases to trimming and J lost 7 bases; unmatched junction nucleotides: 21. Germline values: CDR1 SNHLY, CDR2 FYNNEI. This CDR3 reads CASTPGVAGLVGDNEQFF. For the CDR3, the DNA is TGTGCCAGCACTCCGGGGGTTGCGGGACTAGTGGGAGATAATGAGCAGTTCTTC.

This clonotype showed up many times. The chain employs TRBV6-1 and TRBJ2-1; 7 positions match TRBD2. Germline V gene sequence: CDR1 MNHNS, CDR2 SASEGT. The ends lost 7 bases at V and 2 bases at J; junction bases unmatched: 11. CDR3 size: 16 residues. CDR3 DNA sequence: TGTGCCAGCACCAAAGGAGCGGGACCTGCCTACAATGAGCAGTTCTTC. Amino acids: CASTKGAGPAYNEQFF.

This clonotype has ten or more counts. V gene TRBV12-3 or TRBV12-4 combines with J gene TRBJ2-3; the D is unclear. CDR3 length: 14 amino acids. V was pared by 5 bases and J by 0 bases, with 9 bases between. DNA of the CDR3: TGTGCCAGCAGTCGGACGACTAGCACAGATACGCAGTATTTT. Translation: CASSRTTSTDTQYF.

This clonotype was seen at least ten times. The rearrangement uses TRBV11-2 and TRBJ2-7, with TRBD2 matching over 11 bases. The CDR3 spans 15 residues. Germline CDR1 reads SGHAT; CDR2 reads FQNNGV. Trimming cost V 1 base and J 4 bases; bases outside gene matches: 3. The DNA for the CDR3 is TGTGCCAGCAGCTTAGTAGCGGGAGGGCCATACGAGCAGTACTTC. It translates to CASSLVAGGPYEQYF.

This clonotype was picked up many times. The rearrangement uses TRBV5-6 and TRBJ2-7; D call uncertain. The V and J ends lost 4 bases and 2 bases respectively, with 13 bases between them. This CDR3 has 14 residues. Germline loops: CDR1 SGHDT, CDR2 YYEEEE. This CDR3 reads CASSQSSDPYEQYF. CDR3 bases: TGTGCCAGCAGCCAATCCTCCGACCCCTACGAGCAGTACTTC.

At least ten counts were recorded for this clonotype. This chain uses TRBV30 with TRBJ2-7, with 7 positions matching TRBD1. Germline CDR1 GTSNPN, CDR2 SVGIG (reference sequence). With V trimmed by 0 bases and J by 3 bases, 5 bases remained unmatched. The CDR3 has 14 amino acids. The CDR3 nucleotides are TGTGCCTGGAGTGTCGCAGGGGGTAACTACGAGCAGTACTTC. As protein: CAWSVAGGNYEQYF.

This rearrangement joins TRBV20-1 to TRBJ2-1; 7 nucleotides agree with TRBD2. After removal of 0 bases from V and 1 base from J, the junction contained 6 bases not matched to a gene. This CDR3 has 16 residues. Per germline, CDR1 DFQATT and CDR2 SNEGSKA (reference sequence). CDR3 loop: CSARDFGGSSYNEQFF. CDR3 DNA: TGCAGTGCTAGAGATTTCGGCGGGAGTTCCTACAATGAGCAGTTCTTC.

This chain connects TRBV9 to TRBJ2-5; no clear D gene. V was shortened by 0 bases and J by 1 base, with 13 bases between the two germline ends. In germline, CDR1 is SGDLS, CDR2 YYNGEE. The CDR3 contains 16 residues. The CDR3 DNA is TGTGCCAGCAGCGTAGGAGCTTCCTATGGCCAAGAGACCCAGTACTTC. Protein product: CASSVGASYGQETQYF.

This clonotype has more than one count but fewer than ten. The gene calls are TRBV20-1 and TRBJ1-3, with 8 bases fitting TRBD1. Germline V gives CDR1 DFQATT, CDR2 SNEGSKA (reference sequence). The CDR3 totals 13 residues. The junction had 4 bases not matched to a gene; V was cut back by 5 bases and J by 4 bases. Here the CDR3 reads CSAQTGVGNTIYF. CDR3 sequence (DNA): TGCAGTGCTCAGACAGGGGTGGGAAACACCATATATTTT.

A word on this clonotype: A much larger clone is a single base away; this may be a read error. V usage is TRBV5-1 and J usage is TRBJ2-1; D possibly matches TRBD1 or TRBD2 (5 bases each). The CDR3 has 15 residues. Trimming pared 0 bases from V and 6 bases from J, leaving 13 bases between. CDR1 SGHRS and CDR2 YFSETQ come from the germline V gene. The CDR3 loop is CASSLEQEVINEQFF. In DNA form, the CDR3 reads TGCGCCAGCAGCTTGGAACAGGAGGTAATCAATGAGCAGTTCTTC.

This clonotype was seen at least ten times. This rearrangement joins TRBV12-3 or TRBV12-4 to TRBJ2-7; 8 bases agree with TRBD2. The CDR3 length is 15 residues. The ends lost 5 bases at V and 3 bases at J; junction bases unmatched: 9. CDR3 nucleotides: TGTGCCAGCAGTCCGAGGGCGGGAGGAGGCTACGAGCAGTACTTC. Its protein is CASSPRAGGGYEQYF.

This clonotype occurred many times. Here the CDR3 DNA reads TGTGCCAGCAGCTTAGTTGCGGGGCCGAGCTCCTACAATGAGCAGTTCTTC. Translating gives CASSLVAGPSSYNEQFF. The rearrangement links TRBV7-2 to TRBJ2-1; maybe TRBD2 (6 bases). V lost 1 base and J 0 bases, leaving 13 bases between the germline ends. Germline assignment: CDR1 SGHTA and CDR2 FQGNSA. The CDR3 has 17 residues.